The T cell receptor beta chain under discussion was sequenced for a study of patients and donors after allogeneic stem cell transplantation (dated by TCRdb to 2018 to 2020). Including the terminal cysteine and phenylalanine, the CDR3 comprises 14 residues. Kept here is only the CDR3 DNA, which spans 42 bases and is read in frame from base 1. Taken from the germline V gene, the CDR1 and CDR2 loops are SGDLS and YYNGEE. V is trimmed back by 2 bases and J by 2 bases, and the junction contains 3 bases that no gene match accounts for. Receptor amplification or capture employed RT-PCR. Sequencing was performed on a NextSeq 550. TCRdb passed the public sequencing reads through fastp at Q25 and MiXCR, retaining productive beta sequences. Each record represents a unique CDR3 protein, reported with the most common genes and DNA among its rows. This sample is represented by roughly 940,000 distinct CDR3 sequences; about a sixth of them were singletons. 5% to 7.5% of the sample is taken by the ten largest.

The sample holds a few counts of this clonotype. Its specific antigen is unknown. Nothing much larger sits one base from this clone, and base qualities are not available. The receptor comes from a human donor who was either an allogeneic HSCT recipient or a stem cell or donor lymphocyte infusion donor (not recorded which). It is not recorded whose cells these are; they may come from a transplant donor. The sample taken for sequencing was blood, either unsorted or a sorted T cell fraction (not recorded which). The receptor chain draws on TRBV9 and TRBJ2-5; a stretch of 7 junction bases matches TRBD1. CDR3 protein: CASSVGTAQETQYF. In nucleotides, the sequence is TGTGCCAGCAGCGTCGGGACAGCTCAAGAGACCCAGTACTTC.